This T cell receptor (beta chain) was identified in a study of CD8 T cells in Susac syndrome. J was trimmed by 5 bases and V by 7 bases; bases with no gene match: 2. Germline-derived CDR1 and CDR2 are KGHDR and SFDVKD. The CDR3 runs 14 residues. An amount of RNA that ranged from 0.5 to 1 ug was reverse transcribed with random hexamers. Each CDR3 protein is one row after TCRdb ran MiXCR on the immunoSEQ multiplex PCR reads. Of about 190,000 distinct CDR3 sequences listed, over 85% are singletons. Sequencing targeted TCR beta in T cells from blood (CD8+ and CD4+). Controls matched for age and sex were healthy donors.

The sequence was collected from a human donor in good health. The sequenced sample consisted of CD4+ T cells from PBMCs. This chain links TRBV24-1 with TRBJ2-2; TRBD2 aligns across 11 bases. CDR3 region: CATRGLADTGELFF. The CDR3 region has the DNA TGTGCCACCAGGGGACTAGCGGATACCGGGGAGCTGTTTTTT.